Below, 19 T cell receptor beta chains from the same sample are listed, as sequenced in a study of identical twins. Each CDR3 protein gets one entry after TCRdb re-called the 5' RACE reads with MiXCR. This table has some 710,000 distinct CDR3 sequences, around 6.1% appearing once. Sequencing used naive T cells sorted from blood. The receptor set was obtained from a young man in good health.

This clonotype occurred a few times. The chain couples TRBV15 to TRBJ2-1; D ambiguous. V lost 1 base and J 7 bases, leaving 14 bases between the germline ends. CDR1 LNHNV and CDR2 YYDKDF come from the germline V gene (reference sequence). CDR3 length: 15 residues. In DNA, the CDR3 is TGTGCCACCAGCAGAGTCTTGGACCGAAAAAATGAGCAGTTCTTC. Protein product: CATSRVLDRKNEQFF.

This clonotype has at least ten counts. J is TRBJ2-2 and V is TRBV12-3 or TRBV12-4; tentatively, D is TRBD1 or TRBD2 (5 bases each). The V and J ends lost 2 bases and 3 bases respectively, with 10 bases between them. CDR3 length: 15 amino acids. CDR3 bases: TGTGCCAGCAGTTTACGGGGCTGGGACACCGGGGAGCTGTTTTTT. It is translated as CASSLRGWDTGELFF.

In this sample, this clonotype turned up many times. The chain carries TRBV20-1 and TRBJ2-2; possible D gene TRBD2, 6 bases. This CDR3 contains 15 residues. Trimming stripped 3 bases from V and 4 bases from J, with 15 bases between. Germline V gene sequence: CDR1 DFQATT, CDR2 SNEGSKA (reference sequence). The CDR3 bases are TGCAGTGCTAGTTTGGAGGGAGTAAGCACCGGGGAGCTGTTTTTT. It yields the protein CSASLEGVSTGELFF.

In this sample, this clonotype turned up once. This rearrangement joins TRBV23-1 to TRBJ2-7; D unresolved. TRBV23-1 is classed as an ORF, of uncertain function. This CDR3 spans 16 amino acids. V was trimmed by 4 bases and J by 1 base, leaving 17 bases between them. CDR3 coding DNA: TGCGCCAGCAGTCTGTCGGAGCGAGAGGTTTCCTACGAGCAGTACTTC. It is translated as CASSLSEREVSYEQYF.

This chain links TRBV5-1 with TRBJ2-7; weak D call: TRBD1 (6 bases). Looked up from germline, CDR1 is SGHRS and CDR2 is YFSETQ. The CDR3 runs to 14 residues. Trimming removed 4 bases from V and 7 bases from J, with 18 bases in between. CDR3 protein: CASSPGHTLGEQYF. As DNA, the CDR3 is TGCGCCAGCAGCCCGGGACACACGCTTGGGGAGCAGTACTTC. The full variable domain, with the rest looked up from reference TRBV5-1 and TRBJ2-7, is KAGVTQTPRYLIKTRGQQVTLSCSPISGHRSVSWYQQTPGQGLQFLFEYFSETQRNKGNFPGRFSGRQFSNSRSEMNVSTLELGDSALYLCASSPGHTLGEQYFGPGTRLTVT.

V gene TRBV14 combines with J gene TRBJ2-3, with 7 positions matching TRBD2. V gave up 1 base and J gave up 6 bases; unmatched junction bases: 10. This CDR3 comprises 16 residues. Germline V lookup: CDR1 SGHDN, CDR2 FVKESK. Here the CDR3 DNA reads TGTGCCAGCAGCCAAGTGGGAGGACTAGTCGAGGATACGCAGTATTTT. This encodes CASSQVGGLVEDTQYF.

On this clonotype: As the CDR3 is not closed by the conserved phenylalanine or tryptophan, this likely results from a read error. The rearrangement links TRBV10-1 to TRBJ1-1; 7 bases line up with TRBD1. Germline loops: CDR1 WNHNN, CDR2 SYGVQD (reference sequence). The CDR3 has 14 residues. V gave up 6 bases and J gave up 1 base; unmatched junction bases: 5. CDR3 protein: CASRAGQWNTEAFS. The CDR3 nucleotides are TGCGCCAGCAGAGCGGGACAGTGGAACACTGAAGCTTTCTCT.

This clonotype was picked up many times. The rearrangement links TRBV29-1 to TRBJ1-1; D is uncertain. Trimming removed 4 bases from V and 0 bases from J, with 15 bases in between. The CDR3 runs 15 residues. The germline CDR1 and CDR2 sequences are SQVTM and ANQGSEA. The CDR3 nucleotides read TGCAGCGTTGGGGGAGCTAGCGGCATGAACACTGAAGCTTTCTTT. Amino acids: CSVGGASGMNTEAFF.

This clonotype was found many times. The chain joins TRBV6-2 or TRBV6-3 to TRBJ2-2; a weak D match, TRBD1 (6 bases). Germline V lookup: CDR1 MNHEY, CDR2 SVGEGT. V shed 6 bases and J shed 9 bases, with 14 bases lying between them. The CDR3 has 13 amino acids. The CDR3 DNA follows: TGTGCCAGCAGAGGACAGCGTGGCCGGGAGCTGTTTTTT. Translation: CASRGQRGRELFF.

This clonotype was picked up many times. V and J are TRBV29-1 and TRBJ2-3; no definite D call. This CDR3 is built from 14 residues. The germline V and J ends were trimmed by 6 bases and 1 base, with 14 bases remaining between them. Germline V gene sequence: CDR1 SQVTM, CDR2 ANQGSEA. The chain's CDR3 is CSVRKSGGTDTQYF. CDR3 coding DNA: TGCAGCGTCCGCAAGAGTGGTGGCACAGATACGCAGTATTTT.

This clonotype has at least ten counts. V gene TRBV29-1 combines with J gene TRBJ1-1; D is unresolved. In germline, CDR1 is SQVTM, CDR2 ANQGSEA. Between the trimmed V and J ends, which lost 5 bases and 4 bases, there was a span of 5 bases. The CDR3 runs to 10 residues. CDR3: CSVYVTEAFF. The CDR3 DNA follows: TGCAGCGTTTACGTCACTGAAGCTTTCTTT.

In its sample, this clonotype was seen many times. CDR3 in amino acids: CASSQEQYYEQYF. CDR3 DNA sequence: TGTGCCAGCAGCCAAGAGCAATACTACGAGCAGTACTTC. V is TRBV4-2 and J is TRBJ2-7; D gene unclear. V lost 0 bases and J 3 bases, leaving 6 bases between the germline ends. Looked up from germline, CDR1 is LGHNA and CDR2 is YNFKEQ. This CDR3 is 13 amino acids long.

This clonotype was counted a few times. The chain is built from TRBV14 and TRBJ2-3; no clear D gene. Germline loops: CDR1 SGHDN, CDR2 FVKESK. The V gene lost 1 base and the J gene lost 1 base, with 9 bases spanning the gap. This CDR3 contains 15 residues. CDR3 sequence (DNA): TGTGCCAGCAGCCAAGTTACGGGTCGCACAGATACGCAGTATTTT. Protein sequence: CASSQVTGRTDTQYF. Variable domain in full (rest from reference TRBV14 and TRBJ2-3): EAGVTQFPSHSVIEKGQTVTLRCDPISGHDNLYWYRRVMGKEIKFLLHFVKESKQDESGMPNNRFLAERTGGTYSTLKVQPAELEDSGVYFCASSQVTGRTDTQYFGPGTRLTVL.

The CDR3: CASSLERFDEQYF. As DNA, the CDR3 is TGCGCCAGCAGCTTGGAAAGGTTCGACGAGCAGTACTTC. The genes are TRBV5-1 and TRBJ2-7; no definite D call. The CDR3 loop spans 13 amino acids. V was pared by 0 bases and J by 5 bases, with 9 bases between. The germline V gene encodes CDR1 SGHRS and CDR2 YFSETQ.

This clonotype was recorded many times. The rearrangement links TRBV6-1 to TRBJ2-7; D possibly corresponds to TRBD2 (6 bases). Trimming cost V 5 bases and J 3 bases, with 14 bases left between them. Germline CDR1 and CDR2: MNHNS and SASEGT. CDR3 size: 14 residues. CDR3 loop: CASSPSGRSYEQYV. CDR3 nucleotide sequence: TGTGCCAGCAGTCCAAGCGGGCGTAGCTACGAGCAGTACGTC.

On this clonotype itself: The junction departs from the called germline gene at one end, perhaps through a read error. V is TRBV4-1 and J is TRBJ2-7; D unclear. This CDR3 spans 15 amino acids. Germline CDR1 reads MGHRA; CDR2 reads YSYEKL. In DNA form, the CDR3 reads TGTGCCAGCAGCCAAGATCAGATGGGCTCCTACGAGCAGCACTTC. Its protein is CASSQDQMGSYEQHF.

In this sample, this clonotype turned up many times. This chain connects TRBV29-1 to TRBJ1-2; 8 bases agree with TRBD1. V lost 6 bases, J lost 4 bases, and 4 bases stayed unmatched. Germline V gene data show CDR1 as SQVTM and CDR2 as ANQGSEA. This CDR3 is built from 12 residues. The CDR3 here is CSVDRGGYGYTF. CDR3 DNA sequence: TGCAGCGTAGACAGGGGCGGCTATGGCTACACCTTC. Looking up the rest from reference TRBV29-1 and TRBJ1-2 gives the full variable domain: SAVISQKPSRDICQRGTSLTIQCQVDSQVTMMFWYRQQPGQSLTLIATANQGSEATYESGFVIDKFPISRPNLTFSTLTVSNMSPEDSSIYLCSVDRGGYGYTFGSGTRLTVV.

This clonotype has at least ten counts. The chain has TRBV4-1 and TRBJ2-5; 15 nucleotides line up with TRBD2. From germline, CDR1 is MGHRA and CDR2 YSYEKL. V was clipped by 1 base and J by 0 bases; unmatched bases: 12. The CDR3 contains 21 residues. For the CDR3, the DNA is TGCGCCAGCAGCCAAGGCTTGTTTGGGACTAGCGGGAGGTTGAACCAAGAGACCCAGTACTTC. Its protein is CASSQGLFGTSGRLNQETQYF.

This clonotype was detected only a few times. This chain uses TRBV7-9 with TRBJ2-1; 7 bases map to TRBD2. The V segment lost 8 bases and the J segment 8 bases; nucleotides outside the gene matches: 6. CDR1 and CDR2 (germline): SEHNR, FQNEAQ (reference sequence). This CDR3 contains 12 residues. The DNA for the CDR3 is TGTGCCAGCTTACGGACTAGGGATGAGCAGTTCTTC. Its translation: CASLRTRDEQFF.